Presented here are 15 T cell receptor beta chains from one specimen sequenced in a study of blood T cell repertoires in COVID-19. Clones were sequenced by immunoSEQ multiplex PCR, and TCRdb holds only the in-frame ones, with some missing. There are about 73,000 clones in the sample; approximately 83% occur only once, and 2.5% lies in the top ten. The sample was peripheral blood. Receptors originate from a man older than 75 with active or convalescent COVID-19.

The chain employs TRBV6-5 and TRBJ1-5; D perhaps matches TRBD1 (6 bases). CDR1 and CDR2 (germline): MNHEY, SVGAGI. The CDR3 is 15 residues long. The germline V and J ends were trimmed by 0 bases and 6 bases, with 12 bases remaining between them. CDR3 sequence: CASSYSHRVSQPQHF. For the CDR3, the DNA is TGTGCCAGCAGTTACTCTCACAGGGTCTCTCAGCCCCAGCATTTT.

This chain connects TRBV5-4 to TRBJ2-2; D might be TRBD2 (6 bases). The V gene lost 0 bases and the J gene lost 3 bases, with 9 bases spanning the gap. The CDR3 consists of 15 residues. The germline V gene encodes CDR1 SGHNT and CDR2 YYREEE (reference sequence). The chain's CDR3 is CASSLEQRDTGELFF. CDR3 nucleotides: TGTGCCAGCAGCTTGGAGCAGCGGGACACCGGGGAGCTGTTTTTT.

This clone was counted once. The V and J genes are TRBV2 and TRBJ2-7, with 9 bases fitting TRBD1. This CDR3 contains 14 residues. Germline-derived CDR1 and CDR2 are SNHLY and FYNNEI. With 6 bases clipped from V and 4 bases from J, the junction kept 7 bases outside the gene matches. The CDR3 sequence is CASSAGTGRYEQYF. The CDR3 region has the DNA TGTGCCAGCAGCGCCGGGACAGGGAGGTACGAGCAGTACTTC.

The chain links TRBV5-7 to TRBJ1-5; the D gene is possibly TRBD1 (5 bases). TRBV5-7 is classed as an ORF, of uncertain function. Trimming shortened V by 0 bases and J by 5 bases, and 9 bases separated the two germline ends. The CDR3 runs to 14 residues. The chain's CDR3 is CASSLDRRDQPQHF. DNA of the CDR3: TGTGCCAGCAGCTTGGACAGGCGAGATCAGCCCCAGCATTTT.

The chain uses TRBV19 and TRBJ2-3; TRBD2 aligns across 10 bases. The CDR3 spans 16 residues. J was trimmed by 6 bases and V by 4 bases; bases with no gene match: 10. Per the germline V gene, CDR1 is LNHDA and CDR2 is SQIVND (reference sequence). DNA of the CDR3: TGTGCCAGTAGTACGTTAGAGCGGGGGGGCGTTGATACGCAGTATTTT. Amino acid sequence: CASSTLERGGVDTQYF.

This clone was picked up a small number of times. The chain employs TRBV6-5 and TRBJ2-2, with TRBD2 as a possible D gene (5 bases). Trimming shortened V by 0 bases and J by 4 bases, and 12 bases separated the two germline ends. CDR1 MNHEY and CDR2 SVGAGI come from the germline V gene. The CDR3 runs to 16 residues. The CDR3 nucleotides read TGTGCCAGCAGTTACTCGCCCGGGGTCGGCACCGGGGAGCTGTTTTTT. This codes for CASSYSPGVGTGELFF.

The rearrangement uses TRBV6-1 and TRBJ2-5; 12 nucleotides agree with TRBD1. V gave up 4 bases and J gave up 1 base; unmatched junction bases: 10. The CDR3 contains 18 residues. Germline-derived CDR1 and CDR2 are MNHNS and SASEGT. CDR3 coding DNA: TGTGCCAGCAGTGGACCGGGACAGGGGGCTCCTCCCCAAGAGACCCAGTACTTC. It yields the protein CASSGPGQGAPPQETQYF.

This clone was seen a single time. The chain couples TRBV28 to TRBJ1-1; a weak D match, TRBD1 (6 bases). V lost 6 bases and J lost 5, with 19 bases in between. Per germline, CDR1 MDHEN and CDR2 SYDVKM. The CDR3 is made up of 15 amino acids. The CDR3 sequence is CASRQITGMGTEAFF. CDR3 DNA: TGTGCCAGCAGACAAATTACAGGGATGGGGACTGAAGCTTTCTTT.

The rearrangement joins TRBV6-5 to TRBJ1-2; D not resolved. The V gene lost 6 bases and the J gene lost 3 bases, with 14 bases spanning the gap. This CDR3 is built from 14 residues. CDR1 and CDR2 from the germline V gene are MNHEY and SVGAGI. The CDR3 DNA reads TGTGCCAGCAGCCTCGGGAGGGTAGACTATGGCTACACCTTC. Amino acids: CASSLGRVDYGYTF.

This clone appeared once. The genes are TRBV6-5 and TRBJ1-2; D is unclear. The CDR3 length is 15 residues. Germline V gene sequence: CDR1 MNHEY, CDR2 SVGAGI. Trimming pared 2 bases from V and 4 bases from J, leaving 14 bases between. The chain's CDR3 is CASSYAEETPYGYTF. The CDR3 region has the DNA TGTGCCAGCAGTTACGCCGAGGAGACGCCCTATGGCTACACCTTC.

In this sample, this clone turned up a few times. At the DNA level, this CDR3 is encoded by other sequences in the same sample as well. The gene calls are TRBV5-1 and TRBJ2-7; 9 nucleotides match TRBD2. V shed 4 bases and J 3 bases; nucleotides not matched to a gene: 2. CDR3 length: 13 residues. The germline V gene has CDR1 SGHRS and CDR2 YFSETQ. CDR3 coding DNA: TGCGCCAGCAGCCCAGCGGGAGGCTACGAGCAGTACTTC. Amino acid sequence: CASSPAGGYEQYF.

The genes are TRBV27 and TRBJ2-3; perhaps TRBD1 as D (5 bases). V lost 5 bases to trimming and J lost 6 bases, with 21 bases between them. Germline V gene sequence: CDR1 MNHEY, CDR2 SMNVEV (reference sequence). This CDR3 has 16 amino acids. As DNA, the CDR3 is TGTGCCAGCAGTCCCCGACAGACGCTTTCCTCCGATACGCAGTATTTT. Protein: CASSPRQTLSSDTQYF.

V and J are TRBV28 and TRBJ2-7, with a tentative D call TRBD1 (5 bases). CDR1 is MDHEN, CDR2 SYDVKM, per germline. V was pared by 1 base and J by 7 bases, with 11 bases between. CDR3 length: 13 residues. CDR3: CASSLSGSGEQYF. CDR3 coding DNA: TGTGCCAGCAGTTTATCAGGGTCGGGTGAGCAGTACTTC.

The CDR3: CASSTRLAGGPGPRGQYF. DNA of the CDR3: TGTGCCAGCAGCACACGACTAGCGGGAGGGCCGGGACCAAGGGGGCAGTACTTC. V is TRBV7-8 and J is TRBJ2-7; 14 bases align to TRBD2. V lost 5 bases and J lost 9; bases outside the gene matches: 18. The CDR3 loop spans 18 amino acids. CDR1 is SGHVS and CDR2 is FQNEAQ in the germline V gene.

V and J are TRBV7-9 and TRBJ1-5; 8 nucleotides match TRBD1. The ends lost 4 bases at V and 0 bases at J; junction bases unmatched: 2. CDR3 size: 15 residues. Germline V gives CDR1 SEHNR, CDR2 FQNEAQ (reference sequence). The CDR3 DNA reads TGTGCCAGCAGCTCCGACAGGGGTAGCAATCAGCCCCAGCATTTT. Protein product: CASSSDRGSNQPQHF.